This TCR beta chain was captured by sequencing in a study of CD8+ T cells in alopecia areata listed by TCRdb under 2018. Turning to the overall study: Treated patients were enrolled in an open-label pilot trial of oral tofacitinib, 5 to 10 mg twice daily, for moderate-to-severe alopecia areata. Tofacitinib was administered for 6 to 18 months, and 6 months of follow-up off drug were then conducted to assess delayed response and recurrence. For the treated patients, the SALT score, which quantifies what percentage of scalp surface area is affected, served as the measure of disease severity. The study used high-throughput TCRbeta sequencing to examine T cell clonal expansion in alopecia areata, in both the C3H/HeJ mouse model and human patients. Scalp tissue and sorted CD4+ and CD8+ peripheral blood T cells from patchy and totalis/universalis alopecia areata patients and from healthy controls were covered by human TCRbeta sequencing. Tofacitinib-treated patients had biopsies at baseline and at 4 and 24 weeks of treatment, with a later scalp biopsy in several patients. Scalp clonality was compared across normal scalp (n=4), patchy alopecia areata scalp (n=8), and alopecia totalis/universalis scalp (n=8). RNA was obtained with the PAXgene miRNA kit for fixed scalp, the miRNeasy kit for PBMCs, and the RNeasy kit for mouse skin. TCRbeta CDR3 regions were amplified by immunoSEQ multiplex PCR with 35 Vbeta forward and 13 Jbeta reverse primers.

For CDR1 and CDR2, the germline V gene lists SGHTA and FQGNSA. The CDR3, cysteine through phenylalanine, is 15 amino acids long. Only the CDR3 DNA is retained, 45 bases long and in frame from the first base. Trimming takes 5 bases from V and 0 bases from J, and the germline ends sit 10 bases apart. Beyond this particular receptor, the publication reports: Shared TCR sequences between patients were less evident than in mice, which may be partly attributable to HLA diversity in the patient population. Compared with normal scalp, lesional scalp, particularly in alopecia totalis/universalis, had higher clonality and more expanded CD8+ clones, which suggests antigenic drive. Because the treated cohort was small and included a single nonresponder, larger studies are needed to assess links between baseline CD8+ expansion and response. Unlike mouse skin, which is dominated by gammadelta T cells, normal human skin has resident alphabeta T cells that are also sequenced, and this complicates analysis of the scalp TCR repertoire. Tofacitinib significantly decreased scalp clonality and the number of expanded CD8+ clones among the top 100 scalp clones. During tofacitinib treatment, many expanded lesional clones remained in scalp and blood, and this persistence may partly explain relapse after treatment is stopped.

This clone has more than one count but fewer than ten. What this receptor recognizes is not known. No base quality information exists; no much larger clone differs at one position. The method was the immunoSEQ multiplex PCR assay. For TCR sequencing, RNA was extracted from every sample and reverse transcribed into cDNA to serve as template. SuperScript III was used for first-strand cDNA synthesis, primed with a 2:1 mix of oligo-dT and random hexamers. A synthetic immune receptor repertoire was used to measure amplification bias, and any remaining bias was corrected computationally. The paper's processing steps were these. Raw reads were preprocessed to remove errors, and CDR3 was defined according to IMGT conventions as the region from the conserved cysteine to phenylalanine. To get clonality, Shannon entropy was normalized by log2 of the number of productive unique TCRs and the result was subtracted from 1. Scalp TCRbeta sequences were cross-referenced with sorted blood CD4 and CD8 repertoires so that the CD4 or CD8 identity of scalp clones could be inferred. What TCRdb holds here is the immuneACCESS table cut down to in-frame rearrangements. Part of the clones is not present; checked against another copy, under half of the missing clones reflect an unresolved V gene, and the others are unexplained. That table furnishes V, J and clone size, whereas the DNA furnished D and trimming. The sample table records roughly 200,000 clones; roughly 40% of these occur just once. The biggest ten clones account for around 3% of the sample.

The meaning of the sample's treatment or condition label: oral pan-JAK inhibitor, 5-10 mg twice daily. From alopecia areata patients, peripheral blood was collected along with lesional scalp punch biopsies. PBMCs were separated by density centrifugation and stained for CD3, CD4 and CD8, after which CD4+ and CD8+ T cells were sorted on a FACSAria. The starting material was CD4+ T cells sorted from blood, obtained at roughly week 36, from a patient treated with tofacitinib. This receptor chain uses TRBV7-2 and TRBJ2-2; the D segment cannot be called with confidence. The clonotype originates from a human donor with alopecia areata. The DNA is TGTGCCAGCAGCATCGGACCAACGAACACCGGGGAGCTGTTTTTT. It codes for CASSIGPTNTGELFF.